A single TCR beta chain is shown here with its context. This sample was taken from a study of blood T cell repertoires in COVID-19. On the study more broadly: Collection of acute and convalescent COVID-19 samples took place in the United States, Italy and Spain. T cells, B-cell-depleted T cells, or PBMCs supplied cDNA or gDNA.

In the study's own analysis: Reference gene primer amplification yielded estimated nucleated cell counts. Repertoires were generated with immunoSEQ multiplex PCR, while TCRdb's copy carries only in-frame clones and drops some. The V and J calls and the clone size are those of that table, but D and trimming were determined from the DNA. The profile covers roughly 100,000 clones, with approximately 90% appearing a single time and around 4.9% taken by the ten largest. This CDR3 has 15 amino acids. V lost 6 bases, J lost 3 bases, and 8 bases stayed unmatched. CDR1 MNHNY and CDR2 SVGAGI come from the germline V gene (reference sequence).

The specimen was peripheral blood. This chain uses TRBV6-6 with TRBJ2-5; 9 bases match TRBD1. This TCR came from an elderly woman with active COVID-19. The CDR3 here is CASRSPGTGKETQYF. CDR3 DNA sequence: TGTGCCAGCAGATCCCCCGGGACAGGGAAAGAGACCCAGTACTTC.